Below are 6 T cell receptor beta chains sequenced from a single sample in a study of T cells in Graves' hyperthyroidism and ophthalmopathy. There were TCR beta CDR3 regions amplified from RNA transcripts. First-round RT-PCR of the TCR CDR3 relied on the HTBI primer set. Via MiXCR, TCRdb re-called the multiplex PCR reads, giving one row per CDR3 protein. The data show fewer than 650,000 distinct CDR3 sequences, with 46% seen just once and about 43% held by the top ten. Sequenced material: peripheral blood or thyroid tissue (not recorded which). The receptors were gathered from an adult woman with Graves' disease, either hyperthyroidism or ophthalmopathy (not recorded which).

CDR3 loop: CASRWAENTGELFF. CDR3 nucleotide sequence: TGTGCCAGCAGATGGGCGGAGAACACCGGGGAGCTGTTTTTT. The V gene is TRBV25-1, the J gene TRBJ2-2; D is unclear. The CDR3 has 14 residues. Trimming cost V 6 bases and J 1 base, with 9 bases left between them. Germline lookup yields CDR1 MGHDK and CDR2 SYGVNS.

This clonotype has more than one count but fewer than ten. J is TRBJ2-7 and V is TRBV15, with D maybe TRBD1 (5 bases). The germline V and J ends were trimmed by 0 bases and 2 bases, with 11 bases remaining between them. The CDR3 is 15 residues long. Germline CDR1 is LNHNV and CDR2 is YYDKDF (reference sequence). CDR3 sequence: CATSRDRENPYEQYF. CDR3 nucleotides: TGTGCCACCAGCAGAGACAGGGAAAACCCCTACGAGCAGTACTTC.

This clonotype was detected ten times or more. As DNA, the CDR3 is TGCAGCGTTGAGGGCAGGGAGACGTACGAGCAGTACTTC. It specifies CSVEGRETYEQYF. This chain links TRBV29-1 with TRBJ2-7; D tentatively reads TRBD1 or TRBD2 (5 bases each). Trimming pared 3 bases from V and 4 bases from J, leaving 13 bases between. Germline loops: CDR1 SQVTM, CDR2 ANQGSEA. The CDR3 runs 13 residues.

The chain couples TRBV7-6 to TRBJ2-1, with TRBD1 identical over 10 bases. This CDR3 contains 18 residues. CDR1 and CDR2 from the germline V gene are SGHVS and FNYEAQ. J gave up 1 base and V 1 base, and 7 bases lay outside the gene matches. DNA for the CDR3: TGTGCCAGCAGCTTAGGGGTTCCGGGACAGGGGTCCTACAATGAGCAGTTCTTC. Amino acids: CASSLGVPGQGSYNEQFF.

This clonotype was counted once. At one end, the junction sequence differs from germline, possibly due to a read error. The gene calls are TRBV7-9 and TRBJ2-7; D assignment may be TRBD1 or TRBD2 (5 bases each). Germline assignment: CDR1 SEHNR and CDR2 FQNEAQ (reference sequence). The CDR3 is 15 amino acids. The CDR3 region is CASSQGRESAHEQYF. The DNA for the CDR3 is TGCGCCAGCAGCCAAGGCAGGGAGAGTGCTCACGAGCAGTACTTC.

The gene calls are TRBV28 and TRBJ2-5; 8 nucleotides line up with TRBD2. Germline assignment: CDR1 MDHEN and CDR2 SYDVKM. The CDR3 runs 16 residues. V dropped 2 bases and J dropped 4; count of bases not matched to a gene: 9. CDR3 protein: CASSLGTSGVIETQYF. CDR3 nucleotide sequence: TGTGCCAGCAGTTTAGGCACTAGCGGAGTTATAGAGACCCAGTACTTC. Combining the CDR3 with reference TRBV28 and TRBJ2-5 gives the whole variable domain DVKVTQSSRYLVKRTGEKVFLECVQDMDHENMFWYRQDPGLGLRLIYFSYDVKMKEKGDIPEGYSVSREKKERFSLILESASTNQTSMYLCASSLGTSGVIETQYFGPGTRLLVL.